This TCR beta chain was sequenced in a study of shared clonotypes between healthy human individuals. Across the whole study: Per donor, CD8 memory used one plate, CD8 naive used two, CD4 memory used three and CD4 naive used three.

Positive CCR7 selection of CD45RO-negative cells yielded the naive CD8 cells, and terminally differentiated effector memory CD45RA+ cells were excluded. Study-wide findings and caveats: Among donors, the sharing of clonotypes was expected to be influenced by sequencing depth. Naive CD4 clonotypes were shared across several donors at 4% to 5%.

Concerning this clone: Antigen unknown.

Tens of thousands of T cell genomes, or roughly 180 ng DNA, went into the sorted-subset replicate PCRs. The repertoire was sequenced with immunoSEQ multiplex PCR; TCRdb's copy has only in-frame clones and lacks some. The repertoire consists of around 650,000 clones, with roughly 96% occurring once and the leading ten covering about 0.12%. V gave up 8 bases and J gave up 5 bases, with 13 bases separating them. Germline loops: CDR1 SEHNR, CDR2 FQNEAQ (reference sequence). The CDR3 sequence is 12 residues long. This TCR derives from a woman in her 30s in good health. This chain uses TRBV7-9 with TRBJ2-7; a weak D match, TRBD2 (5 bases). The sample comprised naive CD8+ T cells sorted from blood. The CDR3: CASRGRGNEQYF. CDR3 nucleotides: TGTGCCAGCCGTGGGAGAGGAAACGAGCAGTACTTC.